The 8 T cell receptor beta chains listed next were all sequenced from one sample in a study of cytomegalovirus exposure and HLA in healthy donors. Researchers ran the PCR with 60 Vbeta and 13 Jbeta primers. Produced via immunoSEQ multiplex PCR; TCRdb's table is partial and in-frame only. The sample lists roughly 89,000 clones, approximately 68% occurring once. Source material: PBMCs. The receptors were sampled from a woman aged 50 to 60 in good health and CMV-seropositive.

This chain joins TRBV18 and TRBJ1-2; D might be TRBD1 (6 bases). The V gene's germline CDR1 is KGHSH and CDR2 LQKENI. CDR3 length: 15 amino acids. V was trimmed by 5 bases and J by 3 bases, leaving 16 bases between them. The DNA for the CDR3 is TGTGCCAGCTCATTCACCGGGGGGCTCGACTATGGCTACACCTTC. As protein: CASSFTGGLDYGYTF.

The chain carries TRBV10-1 and TRBJ2-1; 9 nucleotides align to TRBD1. V lost 3 bases, J lost 6 bases, and 6 bases stayed unmatched. This CDR3 is 15 amino acids long. The germline V gene has CDR1 WNHNN and CDR2 SYGVQD (reference sequence). The CDR3 nucleotides read TGCGCCAGCAGTGATACAGGGGGCGCGTCCAATGAGCAGTTCTTC. Its translation is CASSDTGGASNEQFF.

This chain uses TRBV11-2 with TRBJ1-1; D possibly corresponds to TRBD1 (5 bases). The CDR3 totals 14 residues. Germline V lookup: CDR1 SGHAT, CDR2 FQNNGV. V was trimmed by 3 bases and J by 3 bases, leaving 11 bases between them. The CDR3 DNA reads TGTGCCAGCAGCTTGGGCGGGACCTACACTGAAGCTTTCTTT. Residues: CASSLGGTYTEAFF.

The CDR3 loop is CASRGREKLFF. As DNA, the CDR3 is TGTGCCAGCAGAGGGAGGGAAAAACTGTTTTTT. This rearrangement joins TRBV6-5 to TRBJ1-4; D not certain. The ends were cut back, 6 bases at V and 8 bases at J, with 7 bases in the middle. Germline CDR1 reads MNHEY; CDR2 reads SVGAGI. This CDR3 is built from 11 residues.

The V and J genes are TRBV11-3 and TRBJ1-1; D remains ambiguous. The CDR3 extends over 13 amino acids. V was clipped by 1 base and J by 6 bases, with 9 bases between them. Germline-derived CDR1 and CDR2 are SGHNT and YENEEA. CDR3 sequence reads: CASSLGGGPEAFF. As DNA, the CDR3 is TGTGCCAGCAGCTTAGGGGGAGGTCCTGAAGCTTTCTTT.

This clone was picked up a small number of times. The chain couples TRBV5-6 to TRBJ2-7, with 8 bases that match TRBD1. The germline V gene has CDR1 SGHDT and CDR2 YYEEEE. V shed 2 bases, J shed 4 bases, and the junction held 2 bases outside the gene matches. The CDR3 is made up of 13 amino acids. CDR3 region: CASSFDRGYEQYF. The DNA of the CDR3 is TGTGCCAGCAGCTTTGACAGGGGATACGAGCAGTACTTC.

V and J are TRBV7-6 and TRBJ1-1; D gene ambiguous. The germline V and J ends were trimmed by 1 base and 1 base, with 7 bases remaining between them. The CDR3 totals 14 residues. The V gene's germline CDR1 is SGHVS and CDR2 FNYEAQ. The CDR3 sequence is CASSLGPGNTEAFF. Here the CDR3 DNA reads TGTGCCAGCAGCTTAGGCCCAGGGAACACTGAAGCTTTCTTT.

This chain joins TRBV10-2 and TRBJ2-1, with 8 bases lining up with TRBD2. Germline V gene sequence: CDR1 WSHSY, CDR2 SAAADI. V shed 3 bases and J 3 bases; nucleotides not matched to a gene: 4. The CDR3 covers 15 residues. The CDR3, as DNA: TGCGCCAGCAGTGAAGCCGGGGGGGTCTACAATGAGCAGTTCTTC. This gives the protein CASSEAGGVYNEQFF.